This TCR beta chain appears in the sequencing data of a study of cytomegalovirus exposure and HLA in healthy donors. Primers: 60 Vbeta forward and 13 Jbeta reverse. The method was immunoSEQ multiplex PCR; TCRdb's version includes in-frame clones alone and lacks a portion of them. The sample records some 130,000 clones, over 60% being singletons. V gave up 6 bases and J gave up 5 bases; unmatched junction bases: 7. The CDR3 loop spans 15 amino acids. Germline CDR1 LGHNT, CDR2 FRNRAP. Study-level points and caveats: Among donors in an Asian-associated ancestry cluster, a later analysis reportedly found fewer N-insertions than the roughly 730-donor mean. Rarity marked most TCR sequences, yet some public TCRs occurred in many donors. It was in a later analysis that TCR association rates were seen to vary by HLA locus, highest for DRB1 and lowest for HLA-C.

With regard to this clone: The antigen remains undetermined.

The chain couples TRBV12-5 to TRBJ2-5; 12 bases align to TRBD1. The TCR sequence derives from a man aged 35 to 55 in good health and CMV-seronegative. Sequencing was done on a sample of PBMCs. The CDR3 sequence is CASGRGQGAGETQYF. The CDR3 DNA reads TGTGCTAGTGGCCGGGGACAGGGGGCCGGGGAGACCCAGTACTTC.